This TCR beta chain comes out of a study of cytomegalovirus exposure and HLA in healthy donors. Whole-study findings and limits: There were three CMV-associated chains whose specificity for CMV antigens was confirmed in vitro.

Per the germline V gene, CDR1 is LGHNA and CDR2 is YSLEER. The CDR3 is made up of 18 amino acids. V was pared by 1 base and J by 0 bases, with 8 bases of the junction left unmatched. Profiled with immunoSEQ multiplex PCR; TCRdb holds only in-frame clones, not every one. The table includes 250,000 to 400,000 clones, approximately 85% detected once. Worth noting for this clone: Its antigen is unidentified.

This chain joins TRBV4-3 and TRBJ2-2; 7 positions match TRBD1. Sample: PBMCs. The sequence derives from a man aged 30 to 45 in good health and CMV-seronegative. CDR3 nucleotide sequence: TGCGCCAGCAGCCAAGTTCGAGGGGGCAATACGAACACCGGGGAGCTGTTTTTT. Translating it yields CASSQVRGGNTNTGELFF.